A single sample gave rise to the 2 T cell receptor beta chains below, sequenced in a study of regulatory T cells in long-lasting Graves disease (dated by TCRdb to the early 2020s). Explained via the paper, the time point label denotes: newly diagnosed GD, antithyroid drugs for less than 3 months. For both TCR sequencing and RNA sequencing, RNA was extracted from PBMCs using TRIzol. Receptors were amplified or captured by multiplex PCR. TCRdb shows the sequencer as Illumina HiSeq 4000. To build TCR beta libraries, CDR3 regions were amplified by Arm-PCR using iRepertoire HTBI primers. TCRdb trimmed public reads at Q25 via fastp, called clones via MiXCR and kept in-frame beta chains. When rows share a CDR3 protein, they turn into one entry using the most common DNA and genes. This sample has 350,000 to 550,000 distinct CDR3 sequences in its table, and more than 13% of those were observed once. The biggest ten clones account for about a sixth of the sample.

The same sample was also studied in work on T cells in Graves' hyperthyroidism and ophthalmopathy.

The sequenced sample was peripheral blood mononuclear cells (PBMCs), obtained at new diagnosis, from a patient treated with antithyroid drugs. All receptors come from a woman under 40 with Graves disease. Donor details come from another sample of the same person, matched by shared clones.

This clonotype was recorded at least ten times. V gene TRBV6-5 combines with J gene TRBJ2-5; D not resolved. This CDR3 is built from 14 residues. Per germline, CDR1 MNHEY and CDR2 SVGAGI. V lost 2 bases and J lost 5, with 12 bases in between. The CDR3 nucleotides read TGTGCCAGCAGTTACACTGGGCCTTGGGAGACCCAGTACTTC. Encoded protein: CASSYTGPWETQYF.

The table lists this clonotype with many counts. The chain employs TRBV29-1 and TRBJ2-5, with D maybe TRBD1 (5 bases). Trimming pared 6 bases from V and 3 bases from J, leaving 8 bases between. Germline assignment: CDR1 SQVTM and CDR2 ANQGSEA. The CDR3 consists of 11 residues. CDR3 DNA sequence: TGCAGCGTAGACAGAGAAGAGACCCAGTACTTC. This sequence encodes CSVDREETQYF.